A selection of T cell receptor beta chains follows, all from one sample in a study of cytomegalovirus exposure and HLA in healthy donors. Clones were sequenced by immunoSEQ multiplex PCR, and TCRdb holds only the in-frame ones, with some missing. The table lists around 90,000 clones, 75% to 85% of them singletons. Material for sequencing was PBMCs. Receptors were obtained from a male donor in good health and CMV-seropositive. Both conserved end residues are part of each CDR3. D genes are given only for firm matches. Some rows have no size entry. The others give once, few or many, or a class for an expanded clone.

TGTGCCAGCAGCCGACAGGGGGCCGATCAGCCCCAGCATTTT	CASSRQGADQPQHF	.	TRBD1	TRBV5-5	TRBJ1-5
TGTGCCAGCAGCGGATTGGACAGGGGGCTTACCGGGGAGCTGTTTTTT	CASSGLDRGLTGELFF	.	TRBD1	TRBV11-2	TRBJ2-2
TGTGCCAGCAGGAACGGACAGGGGGGGAATTCACCCCTCCACTTT	CASRNGQGGNSPLHF	once	TRBD1	TRBV2	TRBJ1-6
TGTGCCAGCAGTTACAGGACAGCTAACTATGGCTACACCTTC	CASSYRTANYGYTF	.	.	TRBV6-5	TRBJ1-2
TGTGCCAGCTCACCGGAGACAGGACGGAACACCGGGGAGCTGTTTTTT	CASSPETGRNTGELFF	.	.	TRBV18	TRBJ2-2
TGTGCCAGCAGCGTAGGAGGGAGGGGTGAGCAGTTCTTC	CASSVGGRGEQFF	.	TRBD2	TRBV9	TRBJ2-1
TGTGCCAGCAGCTGGGGACAGGGGCGCACCGGGGAGCTGTTTTTT	CASSWGQGRTGELFF	.	TRBD1	TRBV7-9	TRBJ2-2
TGTGCCAGCAGCGCGGGGGGACTCTATGGCTACACCTTC	CASSAGGLYGYTF	.	.	TRBV9	TRBJ1-2
TGTGCCAGTCAGAAATTAGGGGGGGGTACCTCCTACAATGAGCAGTTCTTC	CASQKLGGGTSYNEQFF	.	.	TRBV9	TRBJ2-1
TGTGCCAGCTCACCGGGGCAGAGCTCTGGAAACACCATATATTTT	CASSPGQSSGNTIYF	.	.	TRBV18	TRBJ1-3
TGCGCCAGCAGCCAAGGAGGCCATCCCGGTGCTTTCTTT	CASSQGGHPGAFF	.	.	TRBV4-3	TRBJ1-1
TGCGCCAGCAGCCAAGCGGGGACTACACCCGGGGAGCTGTTTTTT	CASSQAGTTPGELFF	.	TRBD2	TRBV4-1	TRBJ2-2
TGTGCCAGCGGTCGACAAAACACCGGGGAGCTGTTTTTT	CASGRQNTGELFF	.	.	TRBV6-6	TRBJ2-2
TGTGCCAGCAGCGAGGGGGGGAGGGGAACTAGCACAGATACGCAGTATTTT	CASSEGGRGTSTDTQYF	.	.	TRBV9	TRBJ2-3
TGTGCCACCAGCCCCAGGGAAATGAACACTGAAGCTTTCTTT	CATSPREMNTEAFF	.	.	TRBV15	TRBJ1-1
TGTGCCAGCAGCTTGGCCAGGGGGCCCTACGAGCAGTACTTC	CASSLARGPYEQYF	.	TRBD1	TRBV5-6	TRBJ2-7
TGTGCCAGCAGCGGACCCCTCGCGGGCAAAGGAGATACGCAGTATTTT	CASSGPLAGKGDTQYF	once	.	TRBV13	TRBJ2-3
TGTGCCAGCTCACCGGACAGGGCCGGGCTGATCACTGAAGCTTTCTTT	CASSPDRAGLITEAFF	.	TRBD1	TRBV18	TRBJ1-1
TGTGCCAGCAGCGCGCCGGGACAGGAAAGGGGCGAGCAGTACTTC	CASSAPGQERGEQYF	.	TRBD1	TRBV7-9	TRBJ2-7
TGTGCCACCAGCAGAGATGGAGGGGGCTCAGGTAACACCATATATTTT	CATSRDGGGSGNTIYF	.	TRBD1	TRBV15	TRBJ1-3
TGTGCCAGCACGAACGTCCGGGGGGGCGAAAAACTGTTTTTT	CASTNVRGGEKLFF	.	.	TRBV2	TRBJ1-4
TGTGCCAGCAGTTACGGGCAGGGTAAGGGCGAGCAGTACTTC	CASSYGQGKGEQYF	.	.	TRBV6-5	TRBJ2-7
TGTGCCAGCAGCTTAGCACCTACAGGAACTAACTATGGCTACACCTTC	CASSLAPTGTNYGYTF	.	.	TRBV7-8	TRBJ1-2
TGTGCCTGGAGTGCACAGGGGGTTGAAGCTTTCTTT	CAWSAQGVEAFF	once	TRBD1	TRBV30	TRBJ1-1
TGCGCCAGCAGCCAAGGCAGGGCGAACACTGAAGCTTTCTTT	CASSQGRANTEAFF	.	.	TRBV4-1	TRBJ1-1
TGTGCCAGCAGCTTACGCAGGGACAGGGAAGGGTCGAACACTGAAGCTTTCTTT	CASSLRRDREGSNTEAFF	.	TRBD1	TRBV7-8	TRBJ1-1
TGCGCCAGCAGCCAAGATTCCGGACTAGCGGGGGTCTTCTTC	CASSQDSGLAGVFF	few	TRBD2	TRBV4-3	TRBJ2-1
TGTGCCATCAGTGATCCAGGGGGTAACTATGGCTACACCTTC	CAISDPGGNYGYTF	.	TRBD1	TRBV10-3	TRBJ1-2
TGTGCCAGCAGTTACATCCAGGGATCAGGCTACACCTTC	CASSYIQGSGYTF	.	.	TRBV6-5	TRBJ1-2
TGCGCCAGCAGCTGGATGACAGTGGGAACCTACAATGAGCAGTTCTTC	CASSWMTVGTYNEQFF	.	.	TRBV5-1	TRBJ2-1
TGTGCCAGCAGTTATTTTAGGGGGACCGGGGAGCTGTTTTTT	CASSYFRGTGELFF	.	.	TRBV2	TRBJ2-2
TGTGCCAGCACAGGGCGGATCTACAATGAGCAGTTCTTC	CASTGRIYNEQFF	.	.	TRBV6-1	TRBJ2-1
TGTGCCTGGAGGACAGACTCAAAGGCCCCCTACGAGCAGTACTTC	CAWRTDSKAPYEQYF	.	.	TRBV30	TRBJ2-7
TGTGCCAGCAGTCGTACACAGTACAATGAGCAGTTCTTC	CASSRTQYNEQFF	.	.	TRBV27	TRBJ2-1
TGTGCCAGCAGTAGAGGTGGGGGAGGTAGGGAGACCCAGTACTTC	CASSRGGGGRETQYF	.	.	TRBV6-5	TRBJ2-5
TGTGCCTGGACCCACAGGGCGGGCTACGAGCAGTACTTC	CAWTHRAGYEQYF	few	.	TRBV30	TRBJ2-7
TGCAGCGTTCTGGCCATTGACAGGGCCCACACTGAAGCTTTCTTT	CSVLAIDRAHTEAFF	.	TRBD1	TRBV29-1	TRBJ1-1
TGTGCCAGCAGTTGGGGACAGTTGAACACTGAAGCTTTCTTT	CASSWGQLNTEAFF	few	TRBD1	TRBV2	TRBJ1-1
TGTGCCAGCGCTAGGGGACTCCACTCCTACGAGCAGTACTTC	CASARGLHSYEQYF	.	.	TRBV6-5	TRBJ2-7
TGTGCCAGCTCACCGGGACAGGGAGCCGGGGAGCTGTTTTTT	CASSPGQGAGELFF	.	TRBD1	TRBV18	TRBJ2-2
TGCGCCAGCAGCTTGACGGGTGATAGCAATCAGCCCCAGCATTTT	CASSLTGDSNQPQHF	.	.	TRBV5-1	TRBJ1-5
TGTGCCAGCAGCAGCCAGGGAGGTCAGCCCCAGCATTTT	CASSSQGGQPQHF	.	.	TRBV14	TRBJ1-5
TGTGCCAGCAGCTTATGGGGGGAGATGGAGACCCAGTACTTC	CASSLWGEMETQYF	.	.	TRBV5-4	TRBJ2-5